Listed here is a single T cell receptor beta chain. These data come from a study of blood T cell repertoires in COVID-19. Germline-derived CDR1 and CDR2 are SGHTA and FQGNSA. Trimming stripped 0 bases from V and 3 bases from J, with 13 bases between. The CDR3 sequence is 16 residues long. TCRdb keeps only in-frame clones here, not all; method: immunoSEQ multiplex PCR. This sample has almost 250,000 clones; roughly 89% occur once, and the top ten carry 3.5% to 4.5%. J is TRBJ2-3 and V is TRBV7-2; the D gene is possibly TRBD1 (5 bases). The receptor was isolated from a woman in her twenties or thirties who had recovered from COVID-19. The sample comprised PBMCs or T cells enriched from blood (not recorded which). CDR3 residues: CASSLAAGPRTDTQYF. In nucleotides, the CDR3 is TGTGCCAGCAGCTTAGCTGCAGGGCCTAGGACAGATACGCAGTATTTT.